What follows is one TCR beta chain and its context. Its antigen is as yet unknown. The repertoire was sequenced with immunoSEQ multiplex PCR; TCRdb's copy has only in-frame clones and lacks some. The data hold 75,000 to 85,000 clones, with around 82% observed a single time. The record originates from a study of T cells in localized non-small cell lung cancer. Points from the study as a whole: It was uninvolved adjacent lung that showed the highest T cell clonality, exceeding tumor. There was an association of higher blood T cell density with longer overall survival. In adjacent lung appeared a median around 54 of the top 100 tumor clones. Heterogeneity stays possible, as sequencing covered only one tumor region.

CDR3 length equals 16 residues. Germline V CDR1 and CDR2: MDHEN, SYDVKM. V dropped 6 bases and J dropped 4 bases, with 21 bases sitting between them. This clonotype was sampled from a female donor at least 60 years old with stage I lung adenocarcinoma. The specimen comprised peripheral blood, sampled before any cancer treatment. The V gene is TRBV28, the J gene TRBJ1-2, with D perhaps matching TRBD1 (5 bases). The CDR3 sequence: CASSSIQGSGLYGYTF. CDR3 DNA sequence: TGTGCCAGCAGCTCGATCCAGGGCTCGGGGCTCTATGGCTACACCTTC.